These 25 T cell receptor beta chains were all obtained from the same sample, sequenced in a study of T-cell memory formation after mild COVID-19 (dated by TCRdb to the early 2020s). The receptor library was made with 5' RACE. Sequencer: Illumina NovaSeq 6000. TCRdb reworked the public reads: Q25 trimming with fastp, MiXCR clone assembly, productive beta chains retained. Rows with a matching CDR3 protein are joined into one entry that keeps the most common DNA and genes. In all, the sample holds 550,000 to 650,000 distinct CDR3 sequences, and 17% of those were seen once. Around 7.8% of the sample comes from the top ten. Sequencing was done on a sample of PBMCs or a T cell subset sorted from them (not recorded which). These receptors all stem from an adult woman who had mild COVID-19 (a few samples of this study predate the infection). The sample titles of this study are shuffled in the database, so cell type and time point are left out; the donor was told from shared clones.

This rearrangement joins TRBV30 to TRBJ2-5; D is uncertain. V was shortened by 1 base and J by 7 bases, with 7 bases between the two germline ends. This CDR3 contains 11 residues. Looked up from germline, CDR1 is GTSNPN and CDR2 is SVGIG (reference sequence). The CDR3 DNA reads as TGTGCCTGGAGTGCTTCCGGGACCCAGTACTTC. Encoded protein: CAWSASGTQYF.

This clonotype was observed a few times. The chain has TRBV4-2 and TRBJ2-3; TRBD2 matches 8 bases. The CDR3 runs to 16 residues. Germline V CDR1 and CDR2: LGHNA, YNFKEQ. V gave up 3 bases and J gave up 1 base; unmatched junction bases: 6. The CDR3 DNA follows: TGTGCCAGCAGCCAGAAAGCGGGGGAGCGCACAGATACGCAGTATTTT. Residues: CASSQKAGERTDTQYF.

In its sample, this clonotype was seen a few times. Its ends do not fully match the called genes, so a read error is possible. In nucleotides, the CDR3 is TGTGCCAGCACCTTAGGTTTGGTATACGAGCAGTACTTC. This translates into CASTLGLVYEQYF. The rearrangement joins TRBV7-2 to TRBJ2-7; D uncertain. This CDR3 region has 13 residues. Germline V gene sequence: CDR1 SGHTA, CDR2 FQGNSA.

The V gene is TRBV7-3, the J gene TRBJ1-1; 9 bases are a match to TRBD1. Germline V gene sequence: CDR1 SGHTA, CDR2 FQGTGA. The V segment lost 2 bases and the J segment 1 base; nucleotides outside the gene matches: 2. CDR3 length: 15 amino acids. CDR3 DNA: TGTGCCAGCAGCTTAGGGACAGGGACGAACACTGAAGCTTTCTTT. This encodes CASSLGTGTNTEAFF.

The J gene is TRBJ2-7, the V gene TRBV30, with D possibly matching TRBD2 (5 bases). Per germline, CDR1 GTSNPN and CDR2 SVGIG (reference sequence). Trimming took off 1 base at V and 3 bases at J, with 13 bases between the two ends. The CDR3 is made up of 14 amino acids. Written as DNA, the CDR3 is TGTGCCTGGAGTGCGGTTAGCGCGCTCTACGAGCAGTACTTC. Protein product: CAWSAVSALYEQYF.

This clonotype showed up just a few times. This rearrangement joins TRBV12-3 or TRBV12-4 to TRBJ2-3, with 16 nucleotides matching TRBD2. This CDR3 has 17 residues. The ends lost 6 bases at V and 6 bases at J; junction bases unmatched: 9. The CDR3 bases are TGTGCCAGCAGCCTCGGGACTAGCGGGGGGGCTTCCGATACGCAGTATTTT. Its translation: CASSLGTSGGASDTQYF.

The rearrangement joins TRBV25-1 to TRBJ1-1; a weak D match, TRBD1 (6 bases). Germline loops: CDR1 MGHDK, CDR2 SYGVNS. The CDR3 is 12 residues long. Trimming took off 7 bases at V and 6 bases at J, with 12 bases between the two ends. CDR3 sequence (DNA): TGTGCCAGCACGGGGGCGTTGGCTGAAGCTTTCTTT. Protein: CASTGALAEAFF.

CDR3 sequence (DNA): TGCGCCAGCAGCCAAGATCTGGGTGACATCTACAATGAGCAGTTCTTC. Its translation: CASSQDLGDIYNEQFF. This rearrangement joins TRBV4-3 to TRBJ2-1; D not resolved. V dropped 0 bases and J dropped 3 bases, with 12 bases sitting between them. Germline V gives CDR1 LGHNA, CDR2 YSLEER. CDR3 length: 16 residues.

This clonotype was detected only a few times. The chain combines TRBV27 with TRBJ1-2; D call uncertain. The V end was cut by 6 bases, the J end by 7 bases, with 12 bases between. The germline gives CDR1 MNHEY, CDR2 SMNVEV (reference sequence). The CDR3 sequence is 12 residues long. The CDR3 reads CASRSVGPGYTF. DNA of the CDR3: TGTGCCAGCAGATCGGTCGGGCCTGGCTACACCTTC.

Only a few counts were recorded for this clonotype. The chain links TRBV7-9 to TRBJ2-7; D is unresolved. The germline V gene has CDR1 SEHNR and CDR2 FQNEAQ (reference sequence). Trimming stripped 2 bases from V and 0 bases from J, with 11 bases between. The CDR3 is 15 amino acids. The CDR3 is CASSLRQASSYEQYF. The CDR3 DNA sequence: TGTGCCAGCAGCTTAAGGCAGGCGAGCTCCTACGAGCAGTACTTC.

The CDR3 loop is CASSPGTGLRGEAFF. In DNA form, the CDR3 reads TGTGCCAGCAGTCCCGGGACAGGGCTCAGAGGAGAAGCTTTCTTT. This rearrangement joins TRBV6-5 to TRBJ1-1, with 9 positions matching TRBD1. The junction had 12 bases not matched to a gene; V was cut back by 5 bases and J by 8 bases. CDR3 length: 15 residues. Germline-derived CDR1 and CDR2 are MNHEY and SVGAGI.

This clonotype was recorded a few times. The rearrangement joins TRBV5-1 to TRBJ1-1; D gene uncertain. V was cut by 0 bases and J by 1 base, with 7 bases left in between. Per germline, CDR1 SGHRS and CDR2 YFSETQ. CDR3 size: 14 residues. This CDR3 is CASSLDISNTEAFF. CDR3 nucleotides: TGCGCCAGCAGCTTGGACATTTCGAACACTGAAGCTTTCTTT.

This clonotype appeared a few times. This chain connects TRBV2 to TRBJ2-1, with TRBD2 matching over 13 bases. This CDR3 is 13 amino acids long. V lost 6 bases to trimming and J lost 9 bases; unmatched junction nucleotides: 2. Germline CDR1 and CDR2: SNHLY and FYNNEI. CDR3 nucleotide sequence: TGTGCCAGCAGACTAGCGGGGGGGCTTGAGCAGTTCTTC. This codes for CASRLAGGLEQFF.

This clonotype was picked up a small number of times. The genes are TRBV5-5 and TRBJ1-5; tentatively, D is TRBD1 (5 bases). V lost 5 bases, J lost 0 bases, and 15 bases lay in between. CDR3 size: 16 residues. Germline CDR1 reads SGHKS; CDR2 reads YYEKEE (reference sequence). The CDR3 sequence: CASSWLGGDSNQPQHF. In nucleotides, the CDR3 is TGTGCCAGCAGTTGGTTGGGGGGGGATAGCAATCAGCCCCAGCATTTT.

The chain carries TRBV3-1 and TRBJ2-1, with D uncertain. The length of the CDR3 is 15 residues. V was trimmed by 2 bases and J by 3 bases, leaving 11 bases between them. CDR1 LGHDT and CDR2 YNNKEL come from the germline V gene (reference sequence). CDR3 sequence reads: CASSQPRTYYNEQFF. CDR3 DNA sequence: TGTGCCAGCAGCCAACCCCGGACCTACTACAATGAGCAGTTCTTC.

The table lists this clonotype with a few counts. The chain is built from TRBV29-1 and TRBJ2-1; D might be TRBD1 (5 bases). This CDR3 is 14 amino acids long. Looked up from germline, CDR1 is SQVTM and CDR2 is ANQGSEA. With 7 bases removed from V and 3 bases from J, the gap between germline ends came to 16 bases. The CDR3 region is CSGSTGTRYNEQFF. CDR3 DNA: TGCAGCGGATCCACAGGAACCCGCTACAATGAGCAGTTCTTC.

This clonotype was seen a few times. The genes are TRBV6-6 and TRBJ1-6; 10 bases map to TRBD1. With 0 bases clipped from V and 8 bases from J, the junction kept 1 base outside the gene matches. The CDR3 runs 15 residues. Germline V gives CDR1 MNHNY, CDR2 SVGAGI (reference sequence). Here the CDR3 DNA reads TGTGCCAGCAGTTACTCGGGGACAGGGGATTCACCCCTCCACTTT. As protein: CASSYSGTGDSPLHF.

The chain carries TRBV11-2 and TRBJ2-2; no reliable D call. The CDR3 sequence is 17 residues long. The germline CDR1 and CDR2 sequences are SGHAT and FQNNGV. The ends were cut back, 1 base at V and 4 bases at J, with 16 bases in the middle. Here the CDR3 reads CASSLVTSRASTGELFF. The CDR3 region has the DNA TGTGCCAGCAGCTTAGTTACATCTCGAGCTTCCACCGGGGAGCTGTTTTTT.

The table lists this clonotype with many counts. The CDR3 DNA sequence: TGTGCCAGCAGCCCTACCACGGGGATGAACACTGAAGCTTTCTTT. It yields the protein CASSPTTGMNTEAFF. V is TRBV7-9 and J is TRBJ1-1; no definite D call. This CDR3 contains 15 residues. Germline assignment: CDR1 SEHNR and CDR2 FQNEAQ (reference sequence). Trimming stripped 5 bases from V and 0 bases from J, with 13 bases between.

This clonotype was counted a few times. The chain uses TRBV24-1 and TRBJ2-5; possible D gene TRBD1, 6 bases. Germline assignment: CDR1 KGHDR and CDR2 SFDVKD. CDR3 size: 14 residues. With 4 bases removed from V and 1 base from J, the gap between germline ends came to 9 bases. This chain's CDR3 is CATSDWDIQETQYF. For the CDR3, the DNA is TGTGCCACCAGTGACTGGGACATCCAAGAGACCCAGTACTTC.

This clonotype was recorded a few times. The chain couples TRBV5-1 to TRBJ1-2; perhaps TRBD1 as D (5 bases). The CDR3 length is 14 residues. Germline V lookup: CDR1 SGHRS, CDR2 YFSETQ. V lost 3 bases and J 0 bases, leaving 9 bases between the germline ends. The CDR3 coding sequence is TGCGCCAGCAGCTGGGACCCTGCTAACTATGGCTACACCTTC. It is translated as CASSWDPANYGYTF.

This clonotype has ten or more counts. The chain recombines TRBV4-2 with TRBJ2-3; D gene uncertain. The CDR3 runs to 14 residues. Germline CDR1 LGHNA, CDR2 YNFKEQ. With 6 bases removed from V and 3 bases from J, the gap between germline ends came to 13 bases. CDR3 coding DNA: TGTGCCAGCAGACACATCGGGCGAACAGATACGCAGTATTTT. Its translation is CASRHIGRTDTQYF.

This clonotype was observed many times. The rearrangement joins TRBV12-3 or TRBV12-4 to TRBJ2-2; D is unresolved. V lost 4 bases and J lost 7, with 4 bases in between. The CDR3 runs 11 residues. This chain's CDR3 is CASSSFGELFF. CDR3 DNA sequence: TGTGCCAGCAGTTCATTCGGGGAGCTGTTTTTT.

J is TRBJ1-1 and V is TRBV30; 8 bases are a match to TRBD1. The CDR3 covers 13 residues. After removal of 6 bases from V and 4 bases from J, the junction contained 7 bases not matched to a gene. The V gene's germline CDR1 is GTSNPN and CDR2 SVGIG (reference sequence). The CDR3 loop reads CACQGASSTEAFF. As DNA, the CDR3 is TGTGCCTGTCAGGGGGCAAGTTCCACTGAAGCTTTCTTT.

This clonotype appeared a few times. This rearrangement joins TRBV6-5 to TRBJ1-5, with a tentative D call TRBD1 (6 bases). The length of the CDR3 is 14 residues. Germline CDR1 MNHEY, CDR2 SVGAGI. V lost 2 bases to trimming and J lost 7 bases, with 12 bases between them. DNA of the CDR3: TGTGCCAGCAGTTACAGGGGGGCTCGGCAGCCCCAGCATTTT. It codes for CASSYRGARQPQHF.